A selection of T cell receptor beta chains follows, all from one sample in a study of response to subunit inactivated influenza vaccine. TCRdb re-called the RT-PCR reads with MiXCR, one entry per CDR3 protein. The data hold 700,000 to 900,000 distinct CDR3 sequences, with about 20% observed a single time. The starting material was PBMCs from blood, obtained 5 days after vaccination. These receptors came from a man aged 45 to 65 who received an inactivated influenza vaccine. Both conserved end residues are part of each CDR3. The order of the fields is J gene, clone size, D gene, CDR3 length, V gene, CDR3 DNA, CDR3 protein. D genes are given only for firm matches. Rows may omit the clone size; those that give it use once, few, many or a size class.

TRBJ2-7	few	TRBD2	14	TRBV20-1	TGCAGTGCGGGAGTGGCTAGCGGCACCTACGAGCAGTACTTC	CSAGVASGTYEQYF
TRBJ2-1	many	TRBD2	15	TRBV25-1	TGTGCCAGCAGTGATGTTAGCGGGAGTTTCTATGAGCAGTTCTTC	CASSDVSGSFYEQFF
TRBJ1-1	once	NA	13	TRBV2	TGTGCCAGCAGTGAAGTGGGGTTTCCTGAAGCTTTCTTT	CASSEVGFPEAFF
TRBJ2-2	few	NA	15	TRBV15	TGTGCCACCAGCATTACAGGGAGGGACACCGGGGAGCTGTTTTTT	CATSITGRDTGELFF
TRBJ2-1	NA	NA	12	TRBV7-9	TGTGCCAGCAGCCCCTACAGGGATGAGCAGTTCTTC	CASSPYRDEQFF
TRBJ2-1	many	TRBD2	15	TRBV5-1	TGCGCCAGCAGCTTGGAGGGACTAGCGGGAAATGAGCAGTTCTTC	CASSLEGLAGNEQFF
TRBJ1-1	NA	NA	14	TRBV20-1	TGCAGTGCTAGAGCGGGGGGTATGAACACTGAAGCTTTCTTT	CSARAGGMNTEAFF
TRBJ2-7	many	NA	14	TRBV5-1	TGCGCCAGCAGCTTATCCGGACAGAGCTACGAGCAGTACTTC	CASSLSGQSYEQYF
TRBJ2-3	NA	NA	14	TRBV20-1	TGCAGTGCTAGAGGCGGCGGGGCCACAGATACGCAGTATTTT	CSARGGGATDTQYF
TRBJ2-7	few	NA	10	TRBV29-1	TGCAGCGTGGGTTCTGACGAGCAGTACTTC	CSVGSDEQYF
TRBJ1-2	NA	NA	15	TRBV6-5	TGTGCCAGCAGTTACTTACAGGCAGCTAACTATGGCTACACCTTC	CASSYLQAANYGYTF
TRBJ1-5	few	TRBD1	15	TRBV7-9	TGTGCCAGCAGCTTAGTCGGGACAGACAATCAGCCCCAGCATTTT	CASSLVGTDNQPQHF
TRBJ2-3	NA	TRBD2	18	TRBV11-1	TGTGCCAGCAGCTCTCTTCAAAGACTAGCGGGGGGTCTAAATACGCAGTATTTT	CASSSLQRLAGGLNTQYF
TRBJ1-1	few	NA	14	TRBV5-1	TGCGCCAGCAGCTTGGAAGGGTCTGACACTGAAGCTTTCTTT	CASSLEGSDTEAFF
TRBJ2-6	NA	TRBD1	18	TRBV20-1	TGCAGTGCTAGAGCCGGGACAGGGGATTACTCTGGGGCCAACGTCCTGACTTTC	CSARAGTGDYSGANVLTF
TRBJ2-1	few	TRBD2	15	TRBV9	TGTGCCAGCAGCGTATCCGGGACTAGCGGGACGGAGCAGTTCTTC	CASSVSGTSGTEQFF
TRBJ2-7	NA	NA	14	TRBV6-5	TGTGCCAGCAGTTACACTTCGGCAACCCACGAGCAGTACTTC	CASSYTSATHEQYF
TRBJ2-1	few	NA	14	TRBV18	TGTGCCAGCTCACCAAGGGCAGGGACGAATGAGCAGTTCTTC	CASSPRAGTNEQFF
TRBJ2-7	NA	TRBD1	14	TRBV5-6	TGTGCCAGCAGCTTTACAGGGGGAACGGGGGAGCAGTACTTC	CASSFTGGTGEQYF
TRBJ2-5	NA	TRBD2	17	TRBV20-1	TGCAGTGCTAGAGATGGGAAACTAGCGGGGTTCCAAGAGACCCAGTACTTC	CSARDGKLAGFQETQYF
TRBJ2-2	NA	NA	17	TRBV20-1	TGCAGTGCTAGAGATAGGTCTCGGGTCCAAGTCCAGAAGGAGCTGTTTTTT	CSARDRSRVQVQKELFF
TRBJ2-7	NA	NA	11	TRBV20-1	TGCAGTGCTGCCCCGGGCAACGAGCAGTACTTC	CSAAPGNEQYF
TRBJ1-4	NA	TRBD1	14	TRBV5-6	TGTGCCAGCAGCACTACAGGGGACGGGGAAAAACTGTTTTTT	CASSTTGDGEKLFF
TRBJ2-3	NA	TRBD2	15	TRBV20-1	TGCAGTGCTGGGGTAGCGGGAGGGAGCACAGATACGCAGTATTTT	CSAGVAGGSTDTQYF
TRBJ2-1	NA	TRBD2	16	TRBV7-6	TGTGCCAGCAGCTTAGCGCCTAGCGGGGGGGCCAATGAGCAGTTCTTC	CASSLAPSGGANEQFF
TRBJ2-5	few	NA	13	TRBV25-1	TGTGCCAGCAGTGAACACGGACGAGAGACCCAGTACTTC	CASSEHGRETQYF
TRBJ2-5	NA	NA	16	TRBV9	TGTGCCAGCAGCGTGGGTAATATGGGACAACAAGAGACCCAGTACTTC	CASSVGNMGQQETQYF
TRBJ2-7	few	NA	14	TRBV4-1	TGCGCCAGCAGCGGCTCACAGGGTTCCTACGAGCAGTACTTC	CASSGSQGSYEQYF
TRBJ2-7	few	TRBD1	15	TRBV20-1	TGCAGTGCTAGGGGCAGGACAGGCCGGACCTACGAGCAGTACTTC	CSARGRTGRTYEQYF
TRBJ2-5	few	NA	15	TRBV12-3/TRBV12-4	TGTGCCAGCAGCCTGATAGGGCAGGGGGGAGAGACCCAGTACTTC	CASSLIGQGGETQYF
TRBJ2-1	few	TRBD2	17	TRBV6-5	TGTGCCAGCAGTTACGGGCGGGAGGCCCCAAGGCGGAATGAGCAGTTCTTC	CASSYGREAPRRNEQFF
TRBJ2-1	few	TRBD2	16	TRBV20-1	TGCAGTGCTAGAAAGGCTAGCGGGGGCCTCTACAATGAGCAGTTCTTC	CSARKASGGLYNEQFF
TRBJ1-5	NA	TRBD1	16	TRBV24-1	TGTGCCACCAGTGATCCCGACAGGGGAAGCAATCAGCCCCAGCATTTT	CATSDPDRGSNQPQHF
TRBJ2-2	NA	TRBD2	15	TRBV15	TGTGCCACCAGCAGGTCGGGAGGGCCATCCGGGGAGCTGTTTTTT	CATSRSGGPSGELFF
TRBJ1-6	few	NA	16	TRBV7-2	TGTGCCAGCAGCTCAAGCGGTGACAGATATAATTCACCCCTCCACTTT	CASSSSGDRYNSPLHF
TRBJ2-7	NA	TRBD1	13	TRBV20-1	TGCAGTGCAAAGGACAGGGGCACCCACGAGCAGTACTTC	CSAKDRGTHEQYF
TRBJ2-2	many	TRBD1	16	TRBV6-4	TGTGCCAGCAGACGACAGGGCGGCCTAGAAACCGGGGAGCTGTTTTTT	CASRRQGGLETGELFF
TRBJ2-5	few	NA	14	TRBV5-1	TGCGCCAGCAGCTATCAACAAGAGTTAGAGACCCAGTACTTC	CASSYQQELETQYF
TRBJ2-3	NA	TRBD2	15	TRBV10-3	TGTGCCATCAGTGAGTCTCCCCGGGAGGGCGATACGCAGTATTTT	CAISESPREGDTQYF
TRBJ1-2	NA	NA	14	TRBV7-2	TGTGCCAGCAGCGTACGGGAAGTCAGCCCGCAAGCCTTCTTC	CASSVREVSPQAFF
TRBJ1-1	few	TRBD1	16	TRBV7-2	TGTGCCAGCAGCTTAGGGGGACAGGGATTCTCCTCGGGAGCTTTCTTT	CASSLGGQGFSSGAFF
TRBJ2-2	many	TRBD1	14	TRBV29-1	TGCAGCGTTGGATCCGGGACAGGTCCCGGGGAGCTGTTTTTT	CSVGSGTGPGELFF